These 10 T cell receptor beta chains originate from one sample sequenced in a study of T-cell memory formation after mild COVID-19 (dated by TCRdb to about 2021). To prepare the library, 5' RACE was applied. The instrument given in TCRdb is Illumina NovaSeq 6000. TCRdb redid the processing of the public reads, applying fastp at Q25 and MiXCR, and retained in-frame beta chains. Identical CDR3 proteins give one entry, which carries the most common genes and DNA. For this sample there are hundreds of thousands of distinct CDR3 sequences; approximately 20% appear just once. Jointly, the top ten make up about 12% of the sample. The sequenced material came from PBMCs or a T cell subset sorted from them (not recorded which). The receptors originated from an adult woman who had mild COVID-19 (a few samples of this study predate the infection). The sample titles of this study are shuffled in the database, so cell type and time point are left out; the donor was told from shared clones.

V is TRBV14 and J is TRBJ1-1; D gene uncertain. This CDR3 has 17 amino acids. Germline V gene sequence: CDR1 SGHDN, CDR2 FVKESK. V lost 4 bases, J lost 0 bases, and 18 bases lay in between. CDR3 region: CASSRVLLTRVNTEAFF. The CDR3 region has the DNA TGTGCCAGCAGCCGAGTGCTGCTAACACGAGTGAACACTGAAGCTTTCTTT.

In this sample, this clonotype turned up a few times. The chain employs TRBV28 and TRBJ2-2; 7 bases match TRBD1. CDR3 length equals 13 residues. With V trimmed by 9 bases and J by 7 bases, 8 bases remained unmatched. Per the germline V gene, CDR1 is MDHEN and CDR2 is SYDVKM. CDR3 in DNA: TGTGCCAGTATGACAGGGCCGGACGGGGAGCTGTTTTTT. Translating it yields CASMTGPDGELFF.

A few counts support this clonotype. CDR3: CSVEGGATYEQYF. CDR3 sequence (DNA): TGCAGCGTTGAAGGGGGCGCGACCTACGAGCAGTACTTC. The chain links TRBV29-1 to TRBJ2-7; possible D gene TRBD1, 5 bases. V was pared by 1 base and J by 2 bases, with 9 bases between. Germline CDR1 SQVTM, CDR2 ANQGSEA. CDR3 length: 13 residues.

The chain uses TRBV12-3 or TRBV12-4 and TRBJ2-2, with TRBD2 identical over 15 bases. After removal of 5 bases from V and 4 bases from J, the junction contained 8 bases not matched to a gene. The CDR3 totals 18 residues. In DNA form, the CDR3 reads TGTGCCAGCAGTCCCGGACTAGCGGGAGGGGGGTCCACCGGGGAGCTGTTTTTT. As protein: CASSPGLAGGGSTGELFF.

This clonotype was seen ten or more times. The chain recombines TRBV11-2 with TRBJ2-1; 8 bases map to TRBD2. After removal of 7 bases from V and 2 bases from J, the junction contained 19 bases not matched to a gene. The CDR3 totals 19 residues. Germline values: CDR1 SGHAT, CDR2 FQNNGV. The CDR3 reads CASIIYPPNQRGPYNEQFF. The CDR3 DNA follows: TGTGCCAGCATCATTTACCCTCCTAATCAGCGGGGGCCCTACAATGAGCAGTTCTTC.

The chain uses TRBV19 and TRBJ1-4; D uncertain. Looked up from germline, CDR1 is LNHDA and CDR2 is SQIVND (reference sequence). CDR3 size: 14 residues. V was cut by 3 bases and J by 5 bases, with 10 bases left in between. The CDR3 region is CASSMSGGNEKLFF. For the CDR3, the DNA is TGTGCCAGTAGTATGTCGGGAGGAAATGAAAAACTGTTTTTT.

The table lists this clonotype with a few counts. The V call is TRBV30, the J call TRBJ1-1, with D hard to call. The CDR3 has 15 residues. Trimming cost V 3 bases and J 2 bases, with 16 bases left between them. Germline V CDR1 and CDR2: GTSNPN, SVGIG (reference sequence). This chain's CDR3 is CAWSPPYGLNTEAFF. The CDR3, as DNA: TGTGCCTGGAGCCCGCCATACGGCCTCAACACTGAAGCTTTCTTT.

This clonotype appeared a few times. J is TRBJ2-3 and V is TRBV5-5; 13 positions match TRBD2. The CDR3 length is 19 residues. Germline CDR1 is SGHKS and CDR2 is YYEKEE (reference sequence). With V trimmed by 1 base and J by 1 base, 9 bases remained unmatched. Written as DNA, the CDR3 is TGTGCCAGCAGCTTGTCTCGGGGACTAGCGGGGCACCGCACAGATACGCAGTATTTT. Protein: CASSLSRGLAGHRTDTQYF.

This clonotype was observed a few times. The rearrangement uses TRBV20-1 and TRBJ1-1; D is ambiguous. V gave up 0 bases and J gave up 4 bases, with 9 bases separating them. The germline V gene encodes CDR1 DFQATT and CDR2 SNEGSKA (reference sequence). The length of the CDR3 is 13 residues. The CDR3 is CSARDSYSTEAFF. The CDR3 DNA is TGCAGTGCTAGAGATAGCTATTCCACTGAAGCTTTCTTT.

The genes are TRBV24-1 and TRBJ2-1; 9 bases are shared with TRBD1. Germline values: CDR1 KGHDR, CDR2 SFDVKD. Trimming removed 7 bases from V and 4 bases from J; junction bases left unmatched: 7. This CDR3 has 15 residues. CDR3: CATRGGQGHYNEQFF. CDR3 nucleotides: TGTGCCACCAGGGGTGGACAGGGGCATTACAATGAGCAGTTCTTC.